The sequence of this TCR beta chain was determined in a study of blood T cell repertoires in COVID-19. Study information: Researchers got acute and convalescent COVID-19 samples from the United States, Italy and Spain. Nucleic acid was either cDNA or gDNA, and it came from T cells, B-cell-depleted T cells, or PBMCs.

The authors' processing: Counts of nucleated cells, estimated from reference gene primer amplification, were obtained. Sequencing was performed with immunoSEQ multiplex PCR; in TCRdb, only in-frame clones are kept and a portion is missing. V and J calls and clone size come straight from that table; D and trimming were deduced from the DNA. The sample has 140,000 or so clones, 75% to 85% seen once. This CDR3 is built from 14 residues. Trimming took off 1 base at V and 4 bases at J, with 8 bases between the two ends. Germline CDR1 reads LNHDA; CDR2 reads SQIVND (reference sequence). Notes on this clone: The sample holds other DNA sequences that translate to the same CDR3.

Sequenced input: peripheral blood. V usage is TRBV19 and J usage is TRBJ1-3; D remains unclear. The clonotype comes from a man over 45 with acute or convalescent COVID-19. CDR3 sequence: CASSIGGSGNTIYF. CDR3 DNA: TGTGCCAGTAGTATAGGAGGGTCCGGAAACACCATATATTTT.